This T cell receptor (beta chain) was recorded in a study of T cell repertoires in cytomegalovirus infection. On the study more broadly: An indication of both CMV infection and matching HLA type came from public TCR beta signatures.

Findings and caveats of the study: Clonotypes of TCR beta that were HLA-C-restricted and CMV-specific dominated the ex vivo response.

TCRdb passed the reads through MiXCR, listing each CDR3 protein once. The sample shows approximately 630,000 distinct CDR3 sequences, more than 20% of them seen only once. CDR1 is MGHRA and CDR2 is YSYEKL in the germline V gene. Deletions cut 0 bases from V and 7 bases from J, with 20 bases between. The CDR3 is made up of 17 amino acids. This clonotype was observed many times. Its antigen remains unknown. The chain recombines TRBV4-1 with TRBJ2-3; D may correspond to TRBD1 or TRBD2 (5 bases each). Sample: CD8+ T cells from PBMCs. The receptor was isolated from a human donor in good health (CMV status not recorded). Some clones in this sample may be carry-over from other donors' samples. The CDR3 DNA sequence: TGCGCCAGCAGCCAAGATTCGAACGGGGCTATATTTAATACGCAGTATTTT. Translation gives CASSQDSNGAIFNTQYF.